The subject of this entry is one T cell receptor beta chain. From germline, CDR1 is SNHLY and CDR2 FYNNEI. Trimming removed 6 bases at V and 2 bases at J, with 14 bases between. The CDR3 totals 14 residues. This entry comes from a study of CD8+CD57+ T cells in acquired aplastic anemia. TCR beta VDJ combinations and CDR3 sequences were profiled from genomic DNA. TCRdb analysed the reads with MiXCR anew, one entry per CDR3 protein. This table has 100,000 to 150,000 distinct CDR3 sequences, 48% appearing once. The sequenced sample consisted of sorted CD4+, CD8+, or CD8+CD57+ T cells (not recorded which) from PBMCs. The chain employs TRBV2 and TRBJ2-7, with a tentative D call TRBD2 (7 bases). The TCR was taken from a human donor in good health, serving as a control. The CDR3 DNA reads TGTGCCAGCAGCGTCTTGCGGGGGCCCTACGAGCAGTACTTC. Translation gives CASSVLRGPYEQYF.